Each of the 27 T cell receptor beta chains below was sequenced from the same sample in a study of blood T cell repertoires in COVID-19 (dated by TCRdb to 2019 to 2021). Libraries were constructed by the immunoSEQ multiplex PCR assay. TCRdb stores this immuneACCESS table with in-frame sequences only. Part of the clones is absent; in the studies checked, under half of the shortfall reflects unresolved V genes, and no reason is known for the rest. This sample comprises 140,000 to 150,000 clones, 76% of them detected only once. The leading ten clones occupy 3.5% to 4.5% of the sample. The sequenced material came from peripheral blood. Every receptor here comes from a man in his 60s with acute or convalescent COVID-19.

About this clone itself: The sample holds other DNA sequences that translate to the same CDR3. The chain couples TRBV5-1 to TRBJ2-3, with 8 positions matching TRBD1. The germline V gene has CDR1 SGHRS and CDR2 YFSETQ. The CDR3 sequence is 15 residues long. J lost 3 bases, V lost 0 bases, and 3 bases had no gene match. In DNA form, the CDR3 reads TGCGCCAGCAGCTTGGCCGGACAGGGAACAGATACGCAGTATTTT. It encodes CASSLAGQGTDTQYF.

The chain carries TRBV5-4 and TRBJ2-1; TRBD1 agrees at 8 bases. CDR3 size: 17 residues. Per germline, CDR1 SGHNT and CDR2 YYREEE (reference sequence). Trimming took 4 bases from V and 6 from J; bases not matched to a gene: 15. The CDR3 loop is CASSPVRGPKASNEQFF. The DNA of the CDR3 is TGTGCCAGCAGCCCGGTCAGGGGGCCTAAAGCAAGCAATGAGCAGTTCTTC.

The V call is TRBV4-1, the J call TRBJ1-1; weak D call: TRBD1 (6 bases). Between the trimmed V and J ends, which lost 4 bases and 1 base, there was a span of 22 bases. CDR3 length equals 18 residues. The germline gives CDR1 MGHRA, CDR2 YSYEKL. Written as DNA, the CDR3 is TGCGCCAGCAGCCGCCTCCCGCCGCGGGAGACAGGGAACACTGAAGCTTTCTTT. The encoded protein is CASSRLPPRETGNTEAFF.

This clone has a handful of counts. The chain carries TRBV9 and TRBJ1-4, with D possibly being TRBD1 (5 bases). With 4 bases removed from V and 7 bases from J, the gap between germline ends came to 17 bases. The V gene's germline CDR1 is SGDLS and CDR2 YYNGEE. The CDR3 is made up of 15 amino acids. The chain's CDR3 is CASSSEAGKIEKLFF. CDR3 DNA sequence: TGTGCCAGCAGCTCAGAGGCAGGGAAAATTGAAAAACTGTTTTTT.

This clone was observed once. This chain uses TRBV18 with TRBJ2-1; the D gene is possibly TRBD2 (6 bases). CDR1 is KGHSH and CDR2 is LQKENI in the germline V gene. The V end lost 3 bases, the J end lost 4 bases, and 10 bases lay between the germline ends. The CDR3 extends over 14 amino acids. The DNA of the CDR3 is TGTGCCAGCTCACCGCGGGACGATTACAATGAGCAGTTCTTC. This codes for CASSPRDDYNEQFF.

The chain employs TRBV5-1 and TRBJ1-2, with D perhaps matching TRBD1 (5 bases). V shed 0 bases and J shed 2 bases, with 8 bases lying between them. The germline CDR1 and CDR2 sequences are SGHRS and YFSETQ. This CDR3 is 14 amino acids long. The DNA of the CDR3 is TGCGCCAGCAGCTTGGTTGGGGGGAACTATGGCTACACCTTC. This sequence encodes CASSLVGGNYGYTF.

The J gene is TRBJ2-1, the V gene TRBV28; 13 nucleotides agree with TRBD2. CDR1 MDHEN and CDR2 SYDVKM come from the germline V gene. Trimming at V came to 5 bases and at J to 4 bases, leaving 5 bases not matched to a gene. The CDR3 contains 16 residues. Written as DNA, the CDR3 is TGTGCCAGCAGTCCGGGGACTAGCGGGGCATACAATGAGCAGTTCTTC. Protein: CASSPGTSGAYNEQFF.

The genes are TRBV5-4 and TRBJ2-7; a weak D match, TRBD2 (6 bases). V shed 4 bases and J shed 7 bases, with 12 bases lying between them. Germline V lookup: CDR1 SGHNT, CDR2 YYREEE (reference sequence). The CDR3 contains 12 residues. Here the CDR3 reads CASSTDSGEQYF. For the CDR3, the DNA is TGTGCCAGCAGCACAGACAGCGGGGAGCAGTACTTC.

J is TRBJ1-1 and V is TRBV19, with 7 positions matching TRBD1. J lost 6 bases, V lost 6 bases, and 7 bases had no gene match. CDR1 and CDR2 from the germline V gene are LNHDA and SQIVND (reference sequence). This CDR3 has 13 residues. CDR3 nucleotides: TGTGCCAGTAGGGAGACAGGGTTCGCTGAAGCTTTCTTT. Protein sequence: CASRETGFAEAFF.

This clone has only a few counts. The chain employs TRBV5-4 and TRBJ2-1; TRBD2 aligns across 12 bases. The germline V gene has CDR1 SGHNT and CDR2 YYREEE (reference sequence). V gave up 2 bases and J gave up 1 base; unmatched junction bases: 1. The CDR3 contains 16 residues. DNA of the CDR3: TGTGCCAGCAGCTTAGGACTAGCGGGATCCTACAATGAGCAGTTCTTC. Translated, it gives CASSLGLAGSYNEQFF.

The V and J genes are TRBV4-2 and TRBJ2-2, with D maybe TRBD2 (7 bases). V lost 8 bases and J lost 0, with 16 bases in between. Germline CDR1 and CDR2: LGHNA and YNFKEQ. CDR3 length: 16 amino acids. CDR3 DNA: TGTGCCAGCCGACCTATAGGGGGGGCGAACACCGGGGAGCTGTTTTTT. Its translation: CASRPIGGANTGELFF.

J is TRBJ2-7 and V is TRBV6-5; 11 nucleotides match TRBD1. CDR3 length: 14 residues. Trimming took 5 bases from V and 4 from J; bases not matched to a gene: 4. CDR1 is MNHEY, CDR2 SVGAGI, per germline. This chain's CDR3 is CASSPGQGVYEQYF. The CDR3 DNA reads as TGTGCCAGCAGTCCGGGACAGGGGGTTTACGAGCAGTACTTC.

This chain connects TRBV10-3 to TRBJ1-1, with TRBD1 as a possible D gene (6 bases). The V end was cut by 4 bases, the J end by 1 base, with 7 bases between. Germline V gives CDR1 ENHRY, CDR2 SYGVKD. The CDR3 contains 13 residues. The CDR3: CAISGTENTEAFF. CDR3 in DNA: TGTGCCATCAGTGGGACAGAGAACACTGAAGCTTTCTTT.

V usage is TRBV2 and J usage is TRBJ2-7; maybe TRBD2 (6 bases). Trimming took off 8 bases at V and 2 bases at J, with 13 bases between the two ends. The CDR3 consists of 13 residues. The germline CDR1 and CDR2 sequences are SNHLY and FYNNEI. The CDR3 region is CASGDFPTYEQYF. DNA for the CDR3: TGTGCCAGCGGGGACTTCCCGACCTACGAGCAGTACTTC. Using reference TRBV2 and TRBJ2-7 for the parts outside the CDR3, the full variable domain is EPEVTQTPSHQVTQMGQEVILRCVPISNHLYFYWYRQILGQKVEFLVSFYNNEISEKSEIFDDQFSVERPDGSNFTLKIRSTKLEDSAMYFCASGDFPTYEQYFGPGTRLTVT.

CDR3 loop: CASSLPGRAYEQYF. As DNA, the CDR3 is TGTGCCAGCAGCTTACCCGGGAGAGCCTACGAGCAGTACTTC. The V and J genes are TRBV7-9 and TRBJ2-7, with a weak D call TRBD2 (6 bases). Between the trimmed V and J ends, which lost 2 bases and 2 bases, there was a span of 10 bases. CDR3 size: 14 residues. Germline CDR1 and CDR2: SEHNR and FQNEAQ (reference sequence).

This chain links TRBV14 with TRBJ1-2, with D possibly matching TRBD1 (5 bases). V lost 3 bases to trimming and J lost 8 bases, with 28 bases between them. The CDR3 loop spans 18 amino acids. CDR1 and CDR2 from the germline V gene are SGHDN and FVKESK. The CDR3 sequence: CASSQSGTSWVQGGGYTF. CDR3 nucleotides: TGTGCCAGCAGCCAGTCGGGCACAAGTTGGGTTCAGGGAGGCGGCTACACCTTC.

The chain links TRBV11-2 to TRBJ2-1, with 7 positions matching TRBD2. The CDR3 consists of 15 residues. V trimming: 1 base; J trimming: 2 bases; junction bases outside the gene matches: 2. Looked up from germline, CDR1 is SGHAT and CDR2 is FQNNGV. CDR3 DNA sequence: TGTGCCAGCAGCTTAGTTGCGGGAGCCTACAATGAGCAGTTCTTC. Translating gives CASSLVAGAYNEQFF.

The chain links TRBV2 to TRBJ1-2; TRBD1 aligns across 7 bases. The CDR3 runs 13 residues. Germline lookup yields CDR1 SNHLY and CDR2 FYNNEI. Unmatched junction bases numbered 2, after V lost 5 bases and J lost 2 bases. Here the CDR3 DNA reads TGTGCCAGCAGTACAGGGGTGAACTATGGCTACACCTTC. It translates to CASSTGVNYGYTF.

CDR3 nucleotide sequence: TGTGCCAGCAGTTCGGCGGTGGCCGCTGAGCAGTTCTTC. It specifies CASSSAVAAEQFF. J is TRBJ2-1 and V is TRBV6-4; D is unclear. CDR3 length equals 13 residues. CDR1 is MRHNA and CDR2 is SNTAGT in the germline V gene. Deletions cut 5 bases from V and 9 bases from J, with 14 bases between.

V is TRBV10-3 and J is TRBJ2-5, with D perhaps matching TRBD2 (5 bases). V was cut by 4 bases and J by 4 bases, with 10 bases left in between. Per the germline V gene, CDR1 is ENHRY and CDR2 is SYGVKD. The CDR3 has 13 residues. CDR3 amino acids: CAISAGILETQYF. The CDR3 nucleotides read TGTGCCATCAGTGCGGGGATTTTAGAGACCCAGTACTTC.

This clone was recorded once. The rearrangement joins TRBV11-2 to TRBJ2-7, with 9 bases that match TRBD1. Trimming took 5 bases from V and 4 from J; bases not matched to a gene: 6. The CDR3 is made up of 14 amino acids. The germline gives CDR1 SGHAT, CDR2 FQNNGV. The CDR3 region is CASSPGTGLYEQYF. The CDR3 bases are TGTGCCAGCAGCCCGGGGACAGGGTTGTACGAGCAGTACTTC.

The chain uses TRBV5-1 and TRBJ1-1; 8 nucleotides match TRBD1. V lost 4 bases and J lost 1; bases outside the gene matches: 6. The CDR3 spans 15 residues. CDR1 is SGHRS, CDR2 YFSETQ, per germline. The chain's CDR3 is CASSPAGQENTEAFF. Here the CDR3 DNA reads TGCGCCAGCAGCCCCGCGGGACAGGAGAACACTGAAGCTTTCTTT.

The CDR3 bases are TGTGCTAGTGGTGAGGACAGGCTGAGGGGCTACACCTTC. This encodes CASGEDRLRGYTF. The genes are TRBV12-5 and TRBJ1-2; TRBD1 agrees at 7 bases. The ends lost 5 bases at V and 8 bases at J; junction bases unmatched: 8. The CDR3 has 13 residues. Germline assignment: CDR1 LGHNT and CDR2 FRNRAP.

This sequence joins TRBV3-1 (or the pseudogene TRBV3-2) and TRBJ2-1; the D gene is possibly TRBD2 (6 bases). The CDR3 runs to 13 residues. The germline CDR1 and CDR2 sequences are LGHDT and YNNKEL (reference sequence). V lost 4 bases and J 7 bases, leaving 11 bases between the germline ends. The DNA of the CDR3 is TGTGCCAGCAGCCTCCTAGCGTCGAATGAGCAGTTCTTC. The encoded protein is CASSLLASNEQFF.

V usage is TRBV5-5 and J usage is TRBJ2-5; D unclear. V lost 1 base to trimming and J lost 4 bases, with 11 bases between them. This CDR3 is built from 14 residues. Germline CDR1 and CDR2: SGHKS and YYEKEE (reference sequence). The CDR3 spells CASSLRSPGETQYF. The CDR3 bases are TGTGCCAGCAGCTTGCGGAGTCCGGGAGAGACCCAGTACTTC.

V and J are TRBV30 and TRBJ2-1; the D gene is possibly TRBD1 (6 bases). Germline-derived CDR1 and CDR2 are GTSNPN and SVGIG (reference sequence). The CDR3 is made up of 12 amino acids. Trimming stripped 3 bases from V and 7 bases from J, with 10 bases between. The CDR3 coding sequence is TGTGCCTGGAGAACAGGGTTTAATGAGCAGTTCTTC. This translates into CAWRTGFNEQFF.

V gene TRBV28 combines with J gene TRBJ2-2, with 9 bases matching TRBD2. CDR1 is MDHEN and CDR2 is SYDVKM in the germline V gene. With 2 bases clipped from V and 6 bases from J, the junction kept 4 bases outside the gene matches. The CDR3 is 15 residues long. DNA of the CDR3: TGTGCCAGCAGTTTAGCGGGAGGGGGTCCCGGGGAGCTGTTTTTT. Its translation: CASSLAGGGPGELFF.